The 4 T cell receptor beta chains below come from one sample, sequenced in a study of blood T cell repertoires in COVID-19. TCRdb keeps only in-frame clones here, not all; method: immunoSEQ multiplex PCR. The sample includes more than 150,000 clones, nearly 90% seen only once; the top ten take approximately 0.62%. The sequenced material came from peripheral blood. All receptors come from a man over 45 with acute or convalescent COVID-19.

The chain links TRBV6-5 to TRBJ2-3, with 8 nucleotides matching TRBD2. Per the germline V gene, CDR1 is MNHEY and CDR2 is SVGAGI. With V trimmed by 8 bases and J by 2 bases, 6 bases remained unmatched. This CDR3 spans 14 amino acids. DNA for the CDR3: TGTGCCAGCCGAGCGGGGGAATACACAGATACGCAGTATTTT. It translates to CASRAGEYTDTQYF.

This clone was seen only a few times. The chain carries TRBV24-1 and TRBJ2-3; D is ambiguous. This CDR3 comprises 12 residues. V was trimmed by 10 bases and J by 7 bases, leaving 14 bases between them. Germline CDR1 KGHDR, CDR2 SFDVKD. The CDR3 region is CATADYSNTQYF. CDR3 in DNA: TGTGCCACAGCCGATTATTCAAATACGCAGTATTTT.

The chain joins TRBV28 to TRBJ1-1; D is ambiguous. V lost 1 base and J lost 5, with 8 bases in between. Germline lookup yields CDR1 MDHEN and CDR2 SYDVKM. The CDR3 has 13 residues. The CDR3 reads CASSLFRGTEAFF. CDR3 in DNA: TGTGCCAGCAGTTTATTTCGGGGTACTGAAGCTTTCTTT.

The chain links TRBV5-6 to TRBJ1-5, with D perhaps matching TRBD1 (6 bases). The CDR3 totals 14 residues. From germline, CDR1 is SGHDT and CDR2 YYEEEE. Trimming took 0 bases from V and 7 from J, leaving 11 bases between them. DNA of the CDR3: TGTGCCAGCAGCTTGGGCTCAGGGGAACAGCCCCAGCATTTT. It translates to CASSLGSGEQPQHF.